The clone carrying this T cell receptor beta chain was observed once. The sample originates from a study of T cell changes during pregnancy in multiple sclerosis. The CDR3 spans 15 residues. CDR1 SNHLY and CDR2 FYNNEI come from the germline V gene. The V gene end was trimmed by 6 bases and the J gene end by 12 bases; junction bases not matched to a gene: 14. Repertoires were generated with immunoSEQ multiplex PCR, while TCRdb's copy carries only in-frame clones and drops some. The sample carries fewer than 80,000 clones, approximately 92% recorded once. This clonotype was sampled from a female donor in good health, enrolled as a control in a pregnancy study. The sample was peripheral blood, taken in the third trimester of pregnancy. The chain recombines TRBV2 with TRBJ2-1; 10 nucleotides line up with TRBD2. CDR3 bases: TGTGCCAGCAGAGTAGGGACTAGCGATCCCGGTGTGCAGTTCTTC. This encodes CASRVGTSDPGVQFF.